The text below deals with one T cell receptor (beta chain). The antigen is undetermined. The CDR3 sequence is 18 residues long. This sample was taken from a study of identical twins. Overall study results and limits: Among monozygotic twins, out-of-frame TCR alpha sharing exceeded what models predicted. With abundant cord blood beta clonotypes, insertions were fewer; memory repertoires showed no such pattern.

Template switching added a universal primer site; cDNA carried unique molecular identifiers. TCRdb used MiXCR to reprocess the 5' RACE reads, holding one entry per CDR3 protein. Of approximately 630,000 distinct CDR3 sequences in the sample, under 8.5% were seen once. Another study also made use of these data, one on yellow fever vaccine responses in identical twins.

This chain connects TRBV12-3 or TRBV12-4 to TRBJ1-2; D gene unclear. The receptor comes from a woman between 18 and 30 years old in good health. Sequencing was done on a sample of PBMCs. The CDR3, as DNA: TGTACCCTCTGTTTACTTCCAACATCCGGTGTACGGATCTATGGCTACACCTTC. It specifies CTLCLLPTSGVRIYGYTF.